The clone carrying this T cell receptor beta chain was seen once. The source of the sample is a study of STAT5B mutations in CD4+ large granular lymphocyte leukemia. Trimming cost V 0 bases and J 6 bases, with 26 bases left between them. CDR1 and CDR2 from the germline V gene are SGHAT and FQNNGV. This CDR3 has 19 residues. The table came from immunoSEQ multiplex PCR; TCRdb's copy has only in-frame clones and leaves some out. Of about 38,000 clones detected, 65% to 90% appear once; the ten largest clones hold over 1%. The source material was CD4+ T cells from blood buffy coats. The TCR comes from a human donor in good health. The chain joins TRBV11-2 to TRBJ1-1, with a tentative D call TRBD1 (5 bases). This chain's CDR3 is CASSLDDLVDSPKRAEAFF. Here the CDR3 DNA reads TGTGCCAGCAGCTTAGATGATCTTGTCGACAGCCCAAAAAGAGCTGAAGCTTTCTTT.